The T cell receptor (beta chain) described here comes from a study of post-analysis software for immune sequencing data. Findings of the study overall: A few TRBV segments occurring more often in patients than controls included TRBV5-6, TRBV5-1 and TRBV20-1. Significantly lower normalized Chao1 diversity was found in patients with multiple sclerosis relative to controls. Those samples that were prepared in the same batch co-clustered strongly by F measure.

This CDR3 has 14 amino acids. The germline CDR1 and CDR2 sequences are SEHNR and FQNEAQ (reference sequence). With 5 bases removed from V and 0 bases from J, the gap between germline ends came to 10 bases. Tagging with unique molecular identifiers was a feature of the TCR beta cDNA libraries. The authors obtained 540,000 or so cDNA molecules from approximately 0.91 to 9.4 million T cells. TCRdb ran MiXCR on the PCR reads and lists one entry per CDR3 protein. The sample holds 150,000 to 200,000 distinct CDR3 sequences; under 40% are singletons and the top ten take roughly 28%. As concerns this clonotype: Its antigen is unidentified.

The sequenced sample was blood, obtained after autologous hematopoietic stem cell transplantation. The clonotype was recovered from a girl aged 5 to 17 with multiple sclerosis. The V call is TRBV7-9, the J call TRBJ1-1; D gene ambiguous. The CDR3 DNA sequence: TGTGCCAGCAGCCCCTATAGTATGAACACTGAAGCTTTCTTT. The encoded protein is CASSPYSMNTEAFF.